These 9 T cell receptor beta chains originate from one sample sequenced in a study of CD8+ T cells in alopecia areata. Extracted RNA was reverse transcribed into cDNA, the sequencing template. Generated by immunoSEQ multiplex PCR, the TCRdb table keeps only in-frame clones and is missing some. The top ten hold around 25% of the sample, which has 110,000 or so clones, about 50% seen once. The specimen sequenced was NKG2D-low CD8+ T cells sorted from blood. The source of these receptors is a human donor with alopecia areata.

The chain uses TRBV7-9 and TRBJ2-7; D remains ambiguous. The germline V gene has CDR1 SEHNR and CDR2 FQNEAQ (reference sequence). The V end was cut by 0 bases, the J end by 3 bases, with 6 bases between. CDR3 size: 13 residues. This CDR3 is CASSLAEIYEQYF. In nucleotides, the CDR3 is TGTGCCAGCAGCTTAGCGGAAATCTACGAGCAGTACTTC. The whole variable domain, filled in from reference TRBV7-9 and TRBJ2-7, reads DTGVSQNPRHKITKRGQNVTFRCDPISEHNRLYWYRQTLGQGPEFLTYFQNEAQLEKSRLLSDRFSAERPKGSFSTLEIQRTEQGDSAMYLCASSLAEIYEQYFGPGTRLTVT.

The V call is TRBV9, the J call TRBJ1-5; TRBD1 is a possible D gene (6 bases). Germline values: CDR1 SGDLS, CDR2 YYNGEE. Trimming cost V 3 bases and J 2 bases, with 12 bases left between them. The CDR3 runs 15 residues. The CDR3 DNA reads as TGTGCCAGCAGCGGTACGGGGGGCGGCAATCAGCCCCAGCATTTT. Its translation is CASSGTGGGNQPQHF.

This chain connects TRBV4-1 to TRBJ1-1, with D hard to call. Trimming took off 1 base at V and 8 bases at J, with 8 bases between the two ends. The CDR3 extends over 12 amino acids. Germline V gives CDR1 MGHRA, CDR2 YSYEKL. CDR3 coding DNA: TGCGCCAGCAGCCAAGGATCCAGGGAAGCTTTCTTT. This codes for CASSQGSREAFF.

This clone was found a few times. This chain's CDR3 is CASSERALTNEKLFF. CDR3 coding DNA: TGTGCCAGCAGTGAAAGGGCTTTAACTAATGAAAAACTGTTTTTT. The chain couples TRBV6-1 to TRBJ1-4; no definite D call. Germline CDR1 reads MNHNS; CDR2 reads SASEGT. V lost 2 bases to trimming and J lost 1 base, with 8 bases between them. This CDR3 contains 15 residues.

At least ten counts were recorded for this clone. This rearrangement joins TRBV7-9 to TRBJ2-1; tentatively, D is TRBD1 or TRBD2 (5 bases each). V was cut by 3 bases and J by 9 bases, with 9 bases left in between. In germline, CDR1 is SEHNR, CDR2 FQNEAQ (reference sequence). The CDR3 is made up of 12 amino acids. The CDR3 nucleotides read TGTGCCAGCAGCTTCCGGGGCGGTGAGCAGTTCTTC. Its translation is CASSFRGGEQFF.

This sequence joins TRBV28 and TRBJ2-5, with 11 nucleotides matching TRBD2. Germline CDR1 reads MDHEN; CDR2 reads SYDVKM. The CDR3 is 17 residues long. The CDR3 reads CGCSQSSGRIPGETQYF. The CDR3, as DNA: TGTGGCTGCAGTCAGTCTAGCGGGAGGATCCCGGGGGAGACCCAGTACTTC.

This clone was recorded only once. This rearrangement joins TRBV29-1 to TRBJ2-1; D perhaps matches TRBD1 (6 bases). CDR1 and CDR2 (germline): SQVTM, ANQGSEA. V lost 7 bases and J 4 bases, leaving 11 bases between the germline ends. This CDR3 is 12 amino acids long. CDR3 DNA: TGCAGCGCCGCGGACAGTTACAATGAGCAGTTCTTC. This sequence encodes CSAADSYNEQFF.

The rearrangement uses TRBV4-1 and TRBJ2-7; TRBD2 matches 10 bases. This CDR3 has 17 amino acids. CDR1 is MGHRA, CDR2 YSYEKL, per germline. V shed 1 base and J 1 base; nucleotides not matched to a gene: 7. The CDR3 spells CASSQADLAGASYEQYF. The DNA of the CDR3 is TGCGCCAGCAGCCAAGCGGACCTAGCGGGAGCGTCCTACGAGCAGTACTTC.

The chain is built from TRBV2 and TRBJ2-5; D is perhaps TRBD1 (6 bases). Germline CDR1 is SNHLY and CDR2 is FYNNEI. The V and J ends lost 8 bases and 3 bases respectively, with 19 bases between them. The CDR3 sequence is 15 residues long. The CDR3: CASLQGTWSEETQYF. The DNA of the CDR3 is TGTGCCAGCCTCCAGGGGACCTGGTCGGAAGAGACCCAGTACTTC.